This T cell receptor (beta chain) appears in the sequencing data of a study of T cell responses to AZD1222 COVID-19 vaccine. Study conclusions and caveats: Nearly half of spike-specific TCRs reportedly go after variant regions that carry no mutations. Repertoire samples came only from after the peak T cell response.

TCRdb's copy holds only in-frame clones and misses some; the assay was immunoSEQ multiplex PCR. The table records some 150,000 clones, around 90% of them present only once. The CDR3 covers 15 residues. The germline gives CDR1 SGHTA, CDR2 FQGNSA. With 5 bases clipped from V and 8 bases from J, the junction kept 11 bases outside the gene matches. Points on this clone: Its antigen is currently unknown.

The receptor was isolated from an adult who received the AZD1222 COVID-19 vaccine. Specimen: peripheral blood, collected 28 days after the second AZD1222 dose. V is TRBV7-2 and J is TRBJ2-3; TRBD2 agrees at 9 bases. CDR3 in DNA: TGTGCCAGCAGCCCCGGGACTAGCCCTACTCCTACGCAGTATTTT. Protein sequence: CASSPGTSPTPTQYF.